The 8 T cell receptor beta chains in this list originate from one sample, sequenced in a study of CD8 T cells in Susac syndrome. It was with random hexamers that roughly 0.45 to 1 ug RNA was reverse transcribed. TCRdb processed the immunoSEQ multiplex PCR reads anew with MiXCR; each CDR3 protein has one entry. The table lists about 190,000 distinct CDR3 sequences, about 93% of them singletons. Material: CD4+ T cells from PBMCs. The receptors were sampled from a human donor in good health.

J is TRBJ1-4 and V is TRBV6-5; no definite D call. The germline gives CDR1 MNHEY, CDR2 SVGAGI. V was clipped by 0 bases and J by 0 bases, with 8 bases between them. The CDR3 runs 16 residues. The CDR3: CASSYSFDATNEKLFF. The CDR3 bases are TGTGCCAGCAGTTACTCTTTCGATGCAACTAATGAAAAACTGTTTTTT.

The rearrangement links TRBV5-6 to TRBJ2-7; 10 bases align to TRBD1. V trimming: 5 bases; J trimming: 2 bases; junction bases outside the gene matches: 4. CDR3 length: 14 amino acids. CDR1 is SGHDT, CDR2 YYEEEE, per germline. Here the CDR3 reads CASRAGTGAYEQYV. In DNA form, the CDR3 reads TGTGCCAGCAGGGCCGGGACAGGGGCCTACGAGCAGTACGTC.

This clonotype was seen a handful of times. The V call is TRBV9, the J call TRBJ2-2; D is unclear. Trimming left V 4 bases short and J 0 bases short, with 7 bases between. Germline-derived CDR1 and CDR2 are SGDLS and YYNGEE. The CDR3 is 14 amino acids. The DNA for the CDR3 is TGTGCCAGCAGCCGTGATCCGAACACCGGGGAGCTGTTTTTT. This translates into CASSRDPNTGELFF.

The V gene is TRBV27, the J gene TRBJ2-7, with 9 bases that match TRBD2. After removal of 3 bases from V and 3 bases from J, the junction contained 12 bases not matched to a gene. Looked up from germline, CDR1 is MNHEY and CDR2 is SMNVEV (reference sequence). The CDR3 is 17 amino acids. CDR3 coding DNA: TGTGCCAGCAGTTTCCACCGGGGGGTAGCGGGGGACTACGAGCAGTACTTC. Translating gives CASSFHRGVAGDYEQYF.

The rearrangement uses TRBV5-6 and TRBJ1-6, with D tentatively TRBD1 (5 bases). Germline V gene sequence: CDR1 SGHDT, CDR2 YYEEEE. The CDR3 is made up of 14 amino acids. The V gene lost 4 bases and the J gene lost 7 bases, with 12 bases spanning the gap. CDR3 DNA sequence: TGTGCCAGCAGCGACTCCCGGGGCAATTCACCCCTCCACTTT. It codes for CASSDSRGNSPLHF.

The chain uses TRBV12-3 or TRBV12-4 and TRBJ2-7; TRBD1 aligns across 8 bases. The trim removed 2 bases at V and 2 bases at J, leaving 2 bases unmatched. The CDR3 totals 14 residues. The CDR3 sequence: CASSLSTGAYEQYF. In nucleotides, the CDR3 is TGTGCCAGCAGTTTATCGACAGGGGCCTACGAGCAGTACTTC.

The rearrangement links TRBV30 to TRBJ2-7, with TRBD2 as a possible D gene (6 bases). Trimming shortened V by 4 bases and J by 3 bases, and 13 bases separated the two germline ends. This CDR3 has 13 amino acids. CDR1 and CDR2 (germline): GTSNPN, SVGIG (reference sequence). This chain's CDR3 is CAWISGGLYEQYF. In nucleotides, the CDR3 is TGTGCCTGGATATCCGGGGGACTCTACGAGCAGTACTTC.

This clonotype was counted between two and nine times. V and J are TRBV5-1 and TRBJ2-3; 9 bases map to TRBD1. This CDR3 region has 15 residues. Per germline, CDR1 SGHRS and CDR2 YFSETQ. V lost 4 bases, J lost 4 bases, and 7 bases stayed unmatched. CDR3 nucleotides: TGCGCCAGCAGCGGGGGACAGGGCAACGCAGATACGCAGTATTTT. Its protein is CASSGGQGNADTQYF. The variable domain in full, with the rest retrieved from reference TRBV5-1 and TRBJ2-3, is KAGVTQTPRYLIKTRGQQVTLSCSPISGHRSVSWYQQTPGQGLQFLFEYFSETQRNKGNFPGRFSGRQFSNSRSEMNVSTLELGDSALYLCASSGGQGNADTQYFGPGTRLTVL.